A single T cell receptor beta chain is shown here with its context. Antigen unknown. Germline lookup yields CDR1 SGHRS and CDR2 YFSETQ. Trimming took 4 bases from V and 2 from J, leaving 19 bases between them. The CDR3 is made up of 16 amino acids. These data come from a study of OX40 agonist ivuxolimab in advanced cancers. Turning to the study itself: In this cohort, patients received ivuxolimab, an agonistic anti-OX40 (CD134) antibody.

Regarding the study as a whole: Relatively little clonal expansion, among the lowest observed, appeared in partial responders at 0.1-3.0 mg/kg.

Clones were sequenced by immunoSEQ multiplex PCR, and TCRdb holds only the in-frame ones, with some missing. The table includes under 95,000 clones, approximately 93% detected once. The clonotype comes from an adult with an advanced solid tumor such as melanoma, head and neck, liver or kidney cancer. The gene calls are TRBV5-1 and TRBJ2-7; D is unclear. The input for sequencing was CD4+ or CD8+ T cells sorted from blood, taken in a trial of the OX40 agonist ivuxolimab. The DNA for the CDR3 is TGCGCCAGCAGCCTTGGGGTATTGGACCGAGCCTACGAGCAGTACTTC. It specifies CASSLGVLDRAYEQYF.